Listed here are 10 T cell receptor beta chains from one sample, sequenced in a study of T cell responses to AZD1222 COVID-19 vaccine. The repertoire was sequenced with immunoSEQ multiplex PCR; TCRdb's copy has only in-frame clones and lacks some. The data hold around 100,000 clones, with around nine tenths observed a single time. The sample consisted of peripheral blood, taken on day 0 of AZD1222 vaccination. The receptors were gathered from an adult in good health.

This clone was recorded only once. The rearrangement joins TRBV6-4 to TRBJ2-3, with 10 bases that match TRBD1. Per the germline V gene, CDR1 is MRHNA and CDR2 is SNTAGT. Trimming at V came to 3 bases and at J to 4 bases, leaving 10 bases not matched to a gene. The CDR3 is made up of 17 amino acids. CDR3 bases: TGTGCCAGCAGTGAGAGACAGGGGGCGGATGGCTCAGATACGCAGTATTTT. Translating it yields CASSERQGADGSDTQYF.

The CDR3 DNA reads TGTGCCAGCAGTTACTCTGGGGGCATCACAAGTTTCTTC. This translates into CASSYSGGITSFF. The V call is TRBV6-2 or TRBV6-3, the J call TRBJ2-1; a weak D match, TRBD1 (6 bases). V was trimmed by 0 bases and J by 16 bases, leaving 16 bases between them. The germline V gene has CDR1 MNHEY and CDR2 SVGEGT. The CDR3 is 13 residues long.

The chain combines TRBV21-1 with TRBJ1-5; TRBD1 is taken as the D call from the table, unchecked against the DNA. TRBV21-1 is tagged as a pseudogene. CDR3 length: 17 amino acids. CDR3 amino acids: CASSKGEDNDSNQPQHF. CDR3 bases: TGTGCCAGCAGCAAAGGAGAAGACAATGATAGCAATCAGCCCCAGCATTTT.

The chain has TRBV15 and TRBJ1-5; 8 positions agree with TRBD1. Germline CDR1 is LNHNV and CDR2 is YYDKDF (reference sequence). The V gene end was trimmed by 8 bases and the J gene end by 3 bases; junction bases not matched to a gene: 6. The CDR3 loop spans 14 amino acids. The CDR3 region is CATSKTGDNQPQHF. CDR3 sequence (DNA): TGTGCCACCTCTAAGACAGGGGACAATCAGCCCCAGCATTTT. Variable domain in full (rest from reference TRBV15 and TRBJ1-5): DAMVIQNPRYQVTQFGKPVTLSCSQTLNHNVMYWYQQKSSQAPKLLFHYYDKDFNNEADTPDNFQSRRPNTSFCFLDIRSPGLGDTAMYLCATSKTGDNQPQHFGDGTRLSIL.

The chain couples TRBV27 to TRBJ1-5; D call uncertain. The CDR3 totals 14 residues. Germline CDR1 reads MNHEY; CDR2 reads SMNVEV (reference sequence). V shed 3 bases and J shed 1 base, with 7 bases lying between them. The CDR3 here is CASSFHGSNQPQHF. The CDR3 DNA reads TGTGCCAGCAGTTTTCACGGGAGCAATCAGCCCCAGCATTTT.

The CDR3 nucleotides are TGTGCCACCAGCAGAGGTGGGGTCTCCTACGAGCAGTACTTC. It codes for CATSRGGVSYEQYF. The gene calls are TRBV15 and TRBJ2-7; D not resolved. V lost 1 base and J 0 bases, leaving 7 bases between the germline ends. CDR1 is LNHNV and CDR2 is YYDKDF in the germline V gene (reference sequence). The length of the CDR3 is 14 residues. Looking up the rest from reference TRBV15 and TRBJ2-7 gives the full variable domain: DAMVIQNPRYQVTQFGKPVTLSCSQTLNHNVMYWYQQKSSQAPKLLFHYYDKDFNNEADTPDNFQSRRPNTSFCFLDIRSPGLGDTAMYLCATSRGGVSYEQYFGPGTRLTVT.

The chain links TRBV4-2 to TRBJ1-1; D ambiguous. The ends were cut back, 1 base at V and 1 base at J, with 10 bases in the middle. Germline V gene lookup returns CDR1 LGHNA and CDR2 YNFKEQ. This CDR3 spans 15 amino acids. In nucleotides, the CDR3 is TGTGCCAGCAGCCAAGCGGACTCCAGGAACACTGAAGCTTTCTTT. Amino acid sequence: CASSQADSRNTEAFF.

The chain carries TRBV7-2 and TRBJ1-5; tentatively, D is TRBD1 (6 bases). Germline V CDR1 and CDR2: SGHTA, FQGNSA. Trimming stripped 3 bases from V and 9 bases from J, with 18 bases between. The CDR3 has 15 residues. CDR3 DNA: TGTGCCAGCAGCTTTGGGCAGGGAGGGGGGAGGCCCCAGCATTTT. This codes for CASSFGQGGGRPQHF.

The gene calls are TRBV2 and TRBJ1-1; 7 positions match TRBD1. V shed 6 bases, J shed 3 bases, and the junction held 4 bases outside the gene matches. The V gene's germline CDR1 is SNHLY and CDR2 FYNNEI. The CDR3 consists of 13 residues. CDR3 in DNA: TGTGCCAGCAGCGACAGGGTTTACACTGAAGCTTTCTTT. Translated, it gives CASSDRVYTEAFF.

The rearrangement joins TRBV11-2 to TRBJ1-6, with a weak D call TRBD1 (6 bases). Germline V gene data show CDR1 as SGHAT and CDR2 as FQNNGV. Trimming cost V 6 bases and J 6 bases, with 12 bases left between them. This CDR3 has 14 residues. CDR3 amino acids: CASSSGALNSPLHF. The CDR3, as DNA: TGTGCCAGCAGTTCAGGGGCACTTAATTCACCCCTCCACTTT.